This TCR beta chain emerged from a study of blood T cell repertoires in COVID-19. Generated by immunoSEQ multiplex PCR, the TCRdb table keeps only in-frame clones and is missing some. The sample lists about 50,000 clones, about 88% occurring once. Germline lookup yields CDR1 LGHNA and CDR2 YNFKEQ. Trimming took 0 bases from V and 5 from J; bases not matched to a gene: 7. This CDR3 comprises 17 residues. The V call is TRBV4-2, the J call TRBJ2-3; 11 positions agree with TRBD2. This receptor was taken from a man aged 65 to 79 with active COVID-19. Sequencing input: peripheral blood. The CDR3 DNA reads as TGTGCCAGCAGCCAAGATCTTAGCGGGAGGGCCATAGATACGCAGTATTTT. This encodes CASSQDLSGRAIDTQYF.